This T cell receptor delta chain stems from a study of Vδ1+ human thymocytes. Unmatched junction bases numbered 18, after V lost 1 base and J lost 0 bases. CDR1 TSWWSYY and CDR2 QGS come from the germline V gene. The CDR3 consists of 22 residues. This clone was recorded a few times. What it recognizes is unknown. Between roughly 97% and 99.6% of sorted thymocytes were Vdelta1+. RNA was extracted from the cells and then reverse transcribed. The CDR3 regions were amplified by multiplex PCR from V-gene primers to a constant-region primer. TCRdb reanalyzed the multiplex PCR reads using CATT. The data contain roughly 55,000 delta-chain clones, less than 20% of them seen just once; the ten biggest clones take up 0.5%. General study points: In the thymus, TRG and TRD repertoires looked highly polyclonal with Gaussian CDR3 lengths. The authors advised highly purified populations and single-cell validation. Approximately 20% of thymic delta-chain sequences were Vdelta2, with few Vdelta3, unlike blood Vdelta1+ controls.

Material for sequencing was Vdelta1+ gamma-delta thymocytes from the thymus. Subset denoted: FACS-sorted CD3+ TCRalphabeta- TCRVdelta1+ TCRVdelta2- thymocytes. This clonotype was sampled from a boy under two years old who had congenital heart surgery. The chain has TRDV1 and TRDJ1, with 12 bases identical to TRDD3. CDR3 in amino acids: CALGERLGVAGGYVQYTDKLIF. The CDR3 region has the DNA TGTGCTCTTGGGGAACGATTAGGAGTCGCTGGGGGATACGTTCAGTACACCGATAAACTCATCTTT.